The T cell receptor (beta chain) described here comes from a study of shared clonotypes between healthy human individuals. Profiling relied on immunoSEQ multiplex PCR, and the TCRdb table lists in-frame clones only, not all of them. The sample holds 1.5 million to 1.9 million clones, around 98% seen once. The CDR3 spans 15 residues. Germline CDR1 reads SGHRS; CDR2 reads YFSETQ. J gave up 2 bases and V 5 bases, and 6 bases lay outside the gene matches. The chain recombines TRBV5-1 with TRBJ2-3; TRBD1 matches at 9 bases. The receptor was derived from a man aged 25-40 years in good health. The source material was naive CD4+ T cells sorted from blood. Stated subset: CD45RA+ positively selected. CDR3 sequence reads: CASSQGQGPTDTQYF. For the CDR3, the DNA is TGCGCCAGCAGTCAGGGACAGGGTCCCACAGATACGCAGTATTTT. Full variable domain (remainder filled in from reference TRBV5-1 and TRBJ2-3): KAGVTQTPRYLIKTRGQQVTLSCSPISGHRSVSWYQQTPGQGLQFLFEYFSETQRNKGNFPGRFSGRQFSNSRSEMNVSTLELGDSALYLCASSQGQGPTDTQYFGPGTRLTVL.